This TCR beta chain was identified in a study of T cell clonality in common variable immunodeficiency. This clone was counted at least ten times. As yet, its antigen is unknown. The observed sequence ends 3 residues before the CDR3 terminus, with the missing tail filled in from the germline J gene. The method was immunoSEQ multiplex PCR; TCRdb's version includes in-frame clones alone and lacks a portion of them. The sample is made up of 35,000 to 55,000 clones, none counted only once. General study points: Fewer TCRbeta clones were shared among CVID subjects than controls. Compared with healthy controls, CVID subjects showed increased TCRbeta clonality, mostly in about a third.

Blood samples were heparinized, about 5 to 9 ml per donor. After removal of 6 bases from V and 4 bases from J, the junction contained 5 bases not matched to a gene. The CDR3 is made up of 13 amino acids. Looked up from germline, CDR1 is MDHEN and CDR2 is SYDVKM. The clonotype originates from a person aged 18 to 75 in good health. Input material: peripheral blood mononuclear cells. This chain links TRBV28 with TRBJ1-2; 7 nucleotides line up with TRBD1. CDR3: CASSPGQLYGYTF. Partial CDR3 DNA: TGTGCCAGCAGCCCGGGACAGCTCTATGGC.